The present entry profiles one T cell receptor (beta chain) with its context. What it binds is not known. This record belongs to a study of blood T cells in healthy people across ages. Study-level findings and limits: Higher diversity, along with more naive CD4+ cells, distinguished long-lived donors from aged donors.

The authors ran a second PCR of roughly 6 to 12 cycles using a sample-barcoded 5' primer and a J-beta primer mix. TCRdb re-called the 5' RACE reads through MiXCR, storing one row per CDR3 protein. This sample has some 780,000 distinct CDR3 sequences; roughly three fifths occur once, and the top ten carry under 30%. The CDR3 is 13 amino acids. V lost 1 base and J lost 7, with 11 bases in between. Per the germline V gene, CDR1 is SGHAT and CDR2 is FQNNGV. The source of this sequence is a middle-aged man in good health. What was sequenced was blood. This rearrangement joins TRBV11-2 to TRBJ2-7; D gene ambiguous. The CDR3 DNA sequence: TGTGCCAGCAGCTTAGGCCCATTTACTGAGCAGTACTTC. Its translation is CASSLGPFTEQYF.